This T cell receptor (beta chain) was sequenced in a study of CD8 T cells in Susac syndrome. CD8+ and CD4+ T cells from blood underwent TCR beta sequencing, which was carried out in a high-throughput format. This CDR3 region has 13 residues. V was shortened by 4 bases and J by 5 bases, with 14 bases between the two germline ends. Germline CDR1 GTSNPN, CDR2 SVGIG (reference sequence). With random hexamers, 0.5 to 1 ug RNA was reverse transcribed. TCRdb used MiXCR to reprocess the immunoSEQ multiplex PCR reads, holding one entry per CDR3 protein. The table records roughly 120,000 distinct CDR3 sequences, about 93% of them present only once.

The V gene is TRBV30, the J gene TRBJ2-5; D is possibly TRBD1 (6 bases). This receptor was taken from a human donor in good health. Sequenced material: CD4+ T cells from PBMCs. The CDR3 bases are TGTGCCTGGACCCCAGGGGTGGGGGAGACCCAGTACTTC. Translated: CAWTPGVGETQYF.